Listed below are T cell receptor beta chains from one sample, sequenced in a study of T cell responses to AZD1222 COVID-19 vaccine. Only in-frame clones appear in the TCRdb table, and some are missing; sequencing was by immunoSEQ multiplex PCR. Counted here are over 100,000 clones, about 90% occurring once; the ten biggest clones make up 2% to 3%. Source: peripheral blood, taken 28 days after the second AZD1222 dose. These receptors were collected from an adult who received the AZD1222 COVID-19 vaccine. Each CDR3 is given with its conserved first and last residue. D genes are given only for firm matches. The size field is filled for only some rows; it gives once, few, many or a size class.

D gene,V gene,clone size,J gene,CDR3 DNA,CDR3 protein
NA,TRBV4-2,NA,TRBJ1-2,TGTGCCAGCAGCCACCTTCCGACCGGGGGCTACACCTTC,CASSHLPTGGYTF
NA,TRBV6-2/TRBV6-3,NA,TRBJ2-1,TGTGCCAGCAGTTACGAGGGGATTGAGCAGTTCTTC,CASSYEGIEQFF
TRBD2,TRBV6-2/TRBV6-3,NA,TRBJ2-1,TGTGCCAGCAGTCCGAGACCTAGCGGGGTACTCTACAATGAGCAGTTCTTC,CASSPRPSGVLYNEQFF
TRBD2,TRBV2,NA,TRBJ2-7,TGTGCCAGCATACTAGCGGGGAACACCTACGAGCAGTACTTC,CASILAGNTYEQYF
TRBD1,TRBV19,NA,TRBJ1-4,TGTGCCAGTACCAAGCCCGGGACAGGGGTTGGAGCGAGAGAAAAACTGTTTTTT,CASTKPGTGVGAREKLFF
NA,TRBV7-2,NA,TRBJ2-3,TGTGCCAGCAGCTTAACAGCAGATACGCAGTATTTT,CASSLTADTQYF
NA,TRBV19,NA,TRBJ2-6,TGTGCCAGTACTTCAGCCCCCGGGGCCAACGTCCTGACTTTC,CASTSAPGANVLTF
NA,TRBV6-4,NA,TRBJ2-3,TGTGCCAGCAGTGACACCCCCGGGGGCGGGGCTGCCACAGATACGCAGTATTTT,CASSDTPGGGAATDTQYF
TRBD1,TRBV5-3,NA,TRBJ1-1,TGTGCCTTTACGCGAGGGGGCATGTGCACTGAAGCTTTCTTT,CAFTRGGMCTEAFF
NA,TRBV5-1,NA,TRBJ2-5,TGCGCCAGCAACCTGCAGGGAACCCGAGAGACCCAGTACTTC,CASNLQGTRETQYF
NA,TRBV5-1,few,TRBJ1-4,TGCGCCAGCAGCGCTACAGGGTGGCATGAAAAACTGTTTTTT,CASSATGWHEKLFF
TRBD1,TRBV19,NA,TRBJ2-2,TGTGCCAGTAATGCACAGGGGCCCCAGACCGGGGAGCTGTTTTTT,CASNAQGPQTGELFF
TRBD2,TRBV3-1/TRBV3-2,NA,TRBJ2-7,TGTGCCAGCAGCCGGACTAGCGGCTCCTACGAGCAGTACTTC,CASSRTSGSYEQYF
TRBD1,TRBV5-1,NA,TRBJ1-1,TGCGCCAGCAGCTTGTTCACAGGGGGCCTGAACACTGAAGCTTTCTTT,CASSLFTGGLNTEAFF
NA,TRBV15,NA,TRBJ1-1,TGTGCCACCAGCAGAGGAGGCAGTTTAAGGGCTTTCTTT,CATSRGGSLRAFF
NA,TRBV4-3,NA,TRBJ1-1,TGCGCCAGCAGCCAAGGTGGTACACGAAGGAACACTGAAGCTTTCTTT,CASSQGGTRRNTEAFF
TRBD1,TRBV15,NA,TRBJ2-1,TGTGCCACCAGCAGAGTCGGTTCGCCGTCGACAGGGGGCGTCTTGTCCGGCGATGAGCAGTTCTTC,CATSRVGSPSTGGVLSGDEQFF
NA,TRBV14,NA,TRBJ2-5,TGTGCCAGCAGCCACTTACAGGGTGGGGCAGAGACCCAGTACTTC,CASSHLQGGAETQYF
NA,TRBV7-3,NA,TRBJ2-7,TGTGCCAGCAGCTCGGGACTTTTTGGGGGCGAGCAGTACTTC,CASSSGLFGGEQYF
NA,TRBV25-1,few,TRBJ1-2,TGTGCCAGCAGTGGACAGGCTGGGGGTTACTATGGCTACACCTTC,CASSGQAGGYYGYTF
TRBD1,TRBV18,NA,TRBJ1-5,TGTGCCAGCTCACCATCGACAGGGGGGAATCAGCCCCAGCATTTT,CASSPSTGGNQPQHF
NA,TRBV3-1/TRBV3-2,NA,TRBJ1-1,TGTGCCAGCAGCCAAGAATGGGGGTCCACTGAAGCTTTCTTT,CASSQEWGSTEAFF
NA,TRBV12-3/TRBV12-4,NA,TRBJ2-7,TGTGCCAGCGCCGACAGCTACTCCTACGAGCAGTACTTC,CASADSYSYEQYF
TRBD1,TRBV18,NA,TRBJ1-2,TGTGCCAGCTCACCAATCGCGGCGGGACAGGGGATTGTCGACGGCTACACCTTC,CASSPIAAGQGIVDGYTF
NA,TRBV28,once,TRBJ1-4,TGTGCCAGCAGTGGAGGGGCTCCGGGGGAACTGTTTTTT,CASSGGAPGELFF
NA,TRBV2,NA,TRBJ2-5,TGTGCCAGCAGCGGGGGGCAGGGAAGGGGAGAGACCCAGTACTTC,CASSGGQGRGETQYF
NA,TRBV27,once,TRBJ2-2,TGTGCCAGCACCCCCGGCAGTCACACCGGGGAGCTGTTTTTT,CASTPGSHTGELFF
TRBD2,TRBV4-3,NA,TRBJ2-1,TGCGCCAGCAGCCTGGGTGCCCTAGCGGGGGGTAGTGATGAGCAGTTCTTC,CASSLGALAGGSDEQFF
NA,TRBV15,NA,TRBJ2-5,TGTGCCACCAGCAGGGCCCGGGCGGGGCATCAAGAGACCCAGTACTTC,CATSRARAGHQETQYF
NA,TRBV29-1,NA,TRBJ1-5,TGCAGCGTTGGGGGCCAGAATCAGCCCCAGCATTTT,CSVGGQNQPQHF
TRBD1,TRBV6-2/TRBV6-3,NA,TRBJ1-6,TGTGCCAGCAGTTATTTGGACAGGGGGAATTCACCCCTCCACTTT,CASSYLDRGNSPLHF
NA,TRBV18,NA,TRBJ2-7,TGTGCCAGCTCACCTTCTTCCTACGAGCAGTACTTC,CASSPSSYEQYF
NA,TRBV9,NA,TRBJ2-5,TGTGCCAGCAGCCCGCCCCGCGAAAAATCGTTAGAAGAGACCCAGTACTTC,CASSPPREKSLEETQYF
TRBD1,TRBV19,NA,TRBJ1-2,TGTGCCAGTAGTAGAGGACAGGGCTATGGCTACACCTTC,CASSRGQGYGYTF
TRBD1,TRBV6-1,once,TRBJ1-2,TGTGCCAGCAGTGTCGGATCACCCGGGACAGGCGCTGGCTACACCTTC,CASSVGSPGTGAGYTF
TRBD1,TRBV30,NA,TRBJ1-1,TGTGCCTGGAGCCAGACAGGGCACACTGAAGCTTTCTTT,CAWSQTGHTEAFF
NA,TRBV19,few,TRBJ1-2,TGTGCCAGTAGTATCCAGGGCTATGGCTACACCTTC,CASSIQGYGYTF
NA,TRBV7-9,NA,TRBJ2-1,TGTGCCATCCAGAGGATATCGGGAGAGAAGTACAATGAGCAGTTCTTC,CAIQRISGEKYNEQFF
TRBD1,TRBV4-2,NA,TRBJ1-1,TGTGCCAGCAGCCAAGACCCTGGACAGGCTGAAGCTTTCTTT,CASSQDPGQAEAFF
NA,TRBV5-6,NA,TRBJ2-2,TGTGCCAGCAGCTTGCTTCAGGGGGGAGCTTGGGAGCTGTTTTTT,CASSLLQGGAWELFF
TRBD2,TRBV5-6,NA,TRBJ2-7,TGTGCCAGCAGCTTGGGGGGACTAGCGGGGCCCTACGAGCAGTACTTC,CASSLGGLAGPYEQYF
NA,TRBV18,NA,TRBJ1-5,TGTGCCAGCTCACCAACAGGGACTAGCAATCAGCCCCAGCATTTT,CASSPTGTSNQPQHF
TRBD1,TRBV10-3,NA,TRBJ1-2,TGTGCCACCGGGTTGGCAGGGGGCGAAGATGGCTACACCTTC,CATGLAGGEDGYTF
TRBD1,TRBV9,NA,TRBJ1-6,TGTGCCAGCAGCCGGGGACAGAATAATTCACCCCTCCACTTT,CASSRGQNNSPLHF
NA,TRBV9,NA,TRBJ2-3,TGTGCCAGCAGCGTCGGGCTTTTATTGACAGATACGCAGTATTTT,CASSVGLLLTDTQYF
NA,TRBV7-6,few,TRBJ2-2,TGTGCCAGCCCGGAACTAGCGAACACCGGGGAGCTGTTTTTT,CASPELANTGELFF
TRBD1,TRBV6-4,few,TRBJ1-2,TGTGCCAGCAGTCCAGGGGGAGACTATGGCTACACCTTC,CASSPGGDYGYTF
TRBD2,TRBV7-7,NA,TRBJ2-2,TGTGCCAGCAGCCCCGGGAGGCTGACGAACACCGGGGAGCTGTTTTTT,CASSPGRLTNTGELFF
NA,TRBV27,few,TRBJ1-5,TGTGCCAGCAGTTTAAAGAGGCTCAATCAGCCCCAGCATTTT,CASSLKRLNQPQHF
NA,TRBV4-2,NA,TRBJ2-7,TGTGCCAGCAGCCAAGAGCGGGACTCTTACGAGCAGTACTTC,CASSQERDSYEQYF